The sequence of this T cell receptor beta chain was determined in a study of PD-1 blockade in classical Hodgkin lymphoma. Repertoires were generated with immunoSEQ multiplex PCR, while TCRdb's copy carries only in-frame clones and drops some. The table shows 15,000 to 25,000 clones, with more than 75% occurring only once. This clone turned up a few times. What it recognizes is unknown. The study, taken as a whole, reports: Those patients who began receiving nivolumab less than 1 year after ASCT had lower diversity, and they were excluded. Lower baseline TCR diversity was reported for newly diagnosed patients than for healthy donors. Nothing has yet pinned down what causes the repertoire differences, possibly disease activity or prior therapy.

V lost 7 bases and J lost 1, with 10 bases in between. The length of the CDR3 is 13 residues. From germline, CDR1 is LNHDA and CDR2 SQIVND (reference sequence). Time point meaning: cycle 4 day 1 (C4D1), after 6 weeks of nivolumab. Exposure to brentuximab vedotin varied, and each patient had relapsed following autologous stem cell transplantation. The chain uses TRBV19 and TRBJ1-1; no clear D. Sequenced here: peripheral blood mononuclear cells (PBMCs), sampled before the fourth cycle of nivolumab. The receptor was derived from a human donor with classical Hodgkin lymphoma. CDR3 nucleotides: TGTGCCAGTACTAATGAGGGGAACACTGAAGCTTTCTTT. Translating it yields CASTNEGNTEAFF.